Sequencing of this T cell receptor beta chain was carried out in a study of OX40 agonist ivuxolimab in advanced cancers. The overall study: Patients in the trial were receiving intravenous ivuxolimab every 2 weeks, at doses of 0.01 to 10 mg/kg. Overall study results and limits: Among T cells, CD8+ cells averaged more expanded clones than CD4+ cells. The study observed clonal expansion of CD4+ and CD8+ blood T cells by week 6 at 0.1 to 3.0 mg/kg. Some patients without response likewise showed low normalized clonal expansion.

With regard to this clone: Its antigen is not known.

This CDR3 contains 18 residues. The germline CDR1 and CDR2 sequences are SGHAT and FQNNGV. V dropped 6 bases and J dropped 1; count of bases not matched to a gene: 9. The assay was immunoSEQ multiplex PCR, and TCRdb's table has in-frame clones only and misses some. Among about 76,000 clones, around 85% were seen once, and the ten largest hold around 1.8%. J is TRBJ2-4 and V is TRBV11-2, with 13 bases that match TRBD2. The clonotype comes from an adult with an advanced solid tumor such as melanoma, head and neck, liver or kidney cancer. The material sequenced was CD4+ or CD8+ T cells sorted from blood, taken in a trial of the OX40 agonist ivuxolimab. Written as DNA, the CDR3 is TGTGCCAGCAGGAGGACTAGCGGGAGCATCGTGGCCAAAAACATTCAGTACTTC. Translated, it gives CASRRTSGSIVAKNIQYF.